This TCR beta chain was observed in a study of human T cells and chemical hapten exposure. Study-wide findings and caveats: Unchanged with DPC sensitization were TCRs above 1 in 1000 frequency.

This CDR3 region has 16 residues. The germline V and J ends were trimmed by 2 bases and 2 bases, with 14 bases remaining between them. Germline CDR1 reads MNHEY; CDR2 reads SVGAGI. This clonotype was recorded only once. Its cognate antigen is unknown. TCRdb analysed the RACE reads with MiXCR anew, one entry per CDR3 protein. The sample has 100,000 or so distinct CDR3 sequences, about 10% seen once. The time point was: patch test 1, 2 weeks after DPC sensitization. As for treatment: therapeutic diphenylcyclopropenone sensitization with weekly scalp DPC. Venepuncture was done earlier than the placement of each patch test.

Specimen: whole blood, collected in connection with sensitization to the hapten diphenylcyclopropenone (DPC). This clonotype was obtained from a man between 40 and 49 years old with alopecia areata. Some clones in this sample may be carry-over from other donors' samples. The rearrangement uses TRBV6-5 and TRBJ2-3; maybe TRBD2 (6 bases). The CDR3 here is CASSYLDSGSTDTQYF. CDR3 bases: TGTGCCAGCAGTTACCTGGATAGCGGCTCCACAGATACGCAGTATTTT.